These 14 T cell receptor beta chains were all obtained from the same sample, sequenced in a study of cytomegalovirus exposure and HLA in healthy donors. Amplification used 60 Vbeta primers and 13 Jbeta primers. Libraries were prepared by immunoSEQ multiplex PCR; TCRdb keeps only in-frame clonotypes and omits some of them. The sample carries 100,000 to 150,000 clones, 80% to 90% recorded once. Sample: PBMCs. Source of these receptors: a woman aged 18-35 years in good health and CMV-seropositive.

The V gene is TRBV2, the J gene TRBJ2-4; D remains ambiguous. Germline assignment: CDR1 SNHLY and CDR2 FYNNEI. The CDR3 is made up of 16 amino acids. V dropped 7 bases and J dropped 0 bases, with 16 bases sitting between them. The CDR3 DNA reads TGTGCCAGCACTCCTGTGGCACAGCTAGCCAAAAACATTCAGTACTTC. Its translation: CASTPVAQLAKNIQYF.

J is TRBJ2-1 and V is TRBV2; 7 nucleotides line up with TRBD1. CDR3 length equals 14 residues. Germline values: CDR1 SNHLY, CDR2 FYNNEI. After removal of 9 bases from V and 4 bases from J, the junction contained 9 bases not matched to a gene. CDR3 loop: CARQGKVRYNEQFF. Written as DNA, the CDR3 is TGTGCCAGACAGGGGAAGGTCAGGTACAATGAGCAGTTCTTC.

The V gene is TRBV7-9, the J gene TRBJ2-7, with 8 bases that match TRBD1. This CDR3 is built from 14 residues. The V gene's germline CDR1 is SEHNR and CDR2 FQNEAQ (reference sequence). The V segment lost 7 bases and the J segment 0 bases; nucleotides outside the gene matches: 5. The CDR3 protein is CASTRQGSSYEQYF. The CDR3 DNA sequence: TGTGCCAGCACCCGACAGGGGTCCTCCTACGAGCAGTACTTC.

This chain uses TRBV29-1 with TRBJ1-2; 10 bases are a match to TRBD1. V lost 3 bases, J lost 4 bases, and 2 bases stayed unmatched. Germline CDR1 and CDR2: SQVTM and ANQGSEA. This CDR3 comprises 13 residues. Written as DNA, the CDR3 is TGCAGCGTTGAGGGACAGGGGTTCTATGGCTACACCTTC. Encoded protein: CSVEGQGFYGYTF.

A word on this clone: One end of the junction varies from germline; a read error may be responsible. The rearrangement uses TRBV4-1 and TRBJ2-7; 7 bases agree with TRBD2. Germline assignment: CDR1 MGHRA and CDR2 YSYEKL. The CDR3 is 16 amino acids. In nucleotides, the CDR3 is TGCGCCAGCAGCGAAGAGTCACTAGCGAGGGAATACGAGCAGTACTTC. This codes for CASSEESLAREYEQYF.

The gene calls are TRBV5-4 and TRBJ2-5; 7 bases agree with TRBD1. This CDR3 is built from 15 residues. Germline CDR1 and CDR2: SGHNT and YYREEE (reference sequence). The V and J ends lost 3 bases and 1 base, in that order; junction bases with no gene match: 6. CDR3 loop: CASSWAYRGQETQYF. For the CDR3, the DNA is TGTGCCAGCAGCTGGGCTTACAGGGGCCAAGAGACCCAGTACTTC. Together with reference TRBV5-4 and TRBJ2-5, the CDR3 gives the full variable domain: ETGVTQSPTHLIKTRGQQVTLRCSSQSGHNTVSWYQQALGQGPQFIFQYYREEENGRGNFPPRFSGLQFPNYSSELNVNALELDDSALYLCASSWAYRGQETQYFGPGTRLLVL.

V usage is TRBV18 and J usage is TRBJ1-1, with unresolved D. This CDR3 is built from 13 residues. V was clipped by 3 bases and J by 5 bases, with 10 bases between them. Germline assignment: CDR1 KGHSH and CDR2 LQKENI. The CDR3 sequence is CASSPSDGTEAFF. The CDR3 DNA sequence: TGTGCCAGCTCACCCTCCGACGGGACTGAAGCTTTCTTT.

This clone is a singleton in its sample. In DNA form, the CDR3 reads TGTGCCAGCAGCTGGGGGGGGGACAATGAGCAGTTCTTC. Protein sequence: CASSWGGDNEQFF. The chain has TRBV6-4 and TRBJ2-1; 7 bases match TRBD2. Germline lookup yields CDR1 MRHNA and CDR2 SNTAGT. V shed 6 bases, J shed 5 bases, and the junction held 4 bases outside the gene matches. The CDR3 spans 13 residues.

The chain employs TRBV19 and TRBJ1-1, with D perhaps TRBD1 (5 bases). This CDR3 has 14 residues. Germline CDR1 reads LNHDA; CDR2 reads SQIVND (reference sequence). Trimming removed 3 bases from V and 1 base from J, with 9 bases in between. CDR3: CASSIAGWNTEAFF. In DNA, the CDR3 is TGTGCCAGTAGTATCGCAGGGTGGAACACTGAAGCTTTCTTT.

The chain uses TRBV9 and TRBJ2-3; TRBD2 matches at 7 bases. Trimming at V came to 0 bases and at J to 5 bases, leaving 6 bases not matched to a gene. CDR1 SGDLS and CDR2 YYNGEE come from the germline V gene. CDR3 size: 15 residues. CDR3 sequence: CASSVVSGAGDTQYF. The CDR3 DNA is TGTGCCAGCAGCGTAGTAAGCGGGGCTGGAGATACGCAGTATTTT.

In this sample, this clone turned up once. V is TRBV9 and J is TRBJ2-3, with D unclear. This CDR3 contains 12 residues. V was shortened by 4 bases and J by 6 bases, with 9 bases between the two germline ends. The germline V gene has CDR1 SGDLS and CDR2 YYNGEE. CDR3 amino acids: CASSPHRDTQYF. The DNA for the CDR3 is TGTGCCAGCAGCCCCCACCGGGATACGCAGTATTTT. Full variable domain (outside the CDR3, taken from reference TRBV9 and TRBJ2-3): DSGVTQTPKHLITATGQRVTLRCSPRSGDLSVYWYQQSLDQGLQFLIQYYNGEERAKGNILERFSAQQFPDLHSELNLSSLELGDSALYFCASSPHRDTQYFGPGTRLTVL.

The rearrangement joins TRBV9 to TRBJ2-5; D is perhaps TRBD2 (5 bases). The DNA end lines up better with TRBJ2-7; the J call may be wrong. Germline V gives CDR1 SGDLS, CDR2 YYNGEE. CDR3 length equals 17 residues. CDR3 sequence: CASSVDPAAGVTYEQYF. CDR3 nucleotide sequence: TGTGCCAGCAGCGTAGACCCAGCGGCGGGCGTCACCTACGAGCAGTACTTC.

V is TRBV6-1 and J is TRBJ2-4, with D possibly being TRBD1 (5 bases). Between the trimmed V and J ends, which lost 2 bases and 0 bases, there was a span of 14 bases. Per the germline V gene, CDR1 is MNHNS and CDR2 is SASEGT. There are 17 residues in the CDR3. The CDR3 region is CASSERGSLLAKNIQYF. In DNA, the CDR3 is TGTGCCAGCAGTGAAAGGGGCAGCCTCTTAGCCAAAAACATTCAGTACTTC.

The chain has TRBV11-3 and TRBJ2-1; TRBD2 aligns across 8 bases. This CDR3 has 16 residues. Per germline, CDR1 SGHNT and CDR2 YENEEA. With V trimmed by 1 base and J by 3 bases, 5 bases remained unmatched. The CDR3 loop is CASSLVSSGGYNEQFF. The DNA of the CDR3 is TGTGCCAGCAGCTTAGTATCGAGCGGGGGCTACAATGAGCAGTTCTTC.